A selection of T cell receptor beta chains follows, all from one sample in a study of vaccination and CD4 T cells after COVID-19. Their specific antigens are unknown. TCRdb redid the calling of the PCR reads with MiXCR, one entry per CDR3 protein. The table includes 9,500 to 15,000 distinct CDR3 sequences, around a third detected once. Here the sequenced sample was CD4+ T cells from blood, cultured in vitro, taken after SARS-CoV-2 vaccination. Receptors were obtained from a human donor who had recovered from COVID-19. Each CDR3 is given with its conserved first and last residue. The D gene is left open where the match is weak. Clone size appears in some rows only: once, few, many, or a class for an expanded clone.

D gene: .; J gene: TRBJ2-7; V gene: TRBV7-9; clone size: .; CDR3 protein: CASLITGTSPSYEQYF; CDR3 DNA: TGTGCCAGCCTTATCACCGGGACCTCGCCCTCCTACGAGCAGTACTTC
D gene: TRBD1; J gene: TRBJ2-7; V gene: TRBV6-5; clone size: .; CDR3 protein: CASSYLGQPTYEQYF; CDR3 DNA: TGTGCCAGCAGTTACTTGGGACAGCCCACCTACGAGCAGTACTTC
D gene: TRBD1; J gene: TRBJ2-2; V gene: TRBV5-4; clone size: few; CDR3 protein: CASSLPGTGNTGELFF; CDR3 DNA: TGTGCCAGCAGCCTCCCTGGGACAGGGAACACCGGGGAGCTGTTTTTT
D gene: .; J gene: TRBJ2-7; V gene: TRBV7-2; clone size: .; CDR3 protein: CASSLARQQLSYEQYF; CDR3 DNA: TGTGCCAGCAGCTTAGCGCGACAGCAACTATCCTACGAGCAGTACTTC
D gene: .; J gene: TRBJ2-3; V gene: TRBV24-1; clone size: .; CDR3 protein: CATGASTDTQYF; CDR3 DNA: TGTGCCACGGGGGCTAGCACAGATACGCAGTATTTT
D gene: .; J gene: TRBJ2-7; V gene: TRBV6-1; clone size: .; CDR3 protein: CASSVSSTGFGAYEQYF; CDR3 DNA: TGTGCCAGCAGTGTGTCGAGCACAGGGTTCGGGGCCTACGAGCAGTACTTC
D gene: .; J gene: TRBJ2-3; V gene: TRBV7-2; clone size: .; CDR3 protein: CASSFLAPTDTQYF; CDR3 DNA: TGTGCCAGCAGCTTCCTAGCGCCAACAGATACGCAGTATTTT
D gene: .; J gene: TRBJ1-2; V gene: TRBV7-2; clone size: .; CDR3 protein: CASSFPREGNYGYTF; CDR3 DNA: TGTGCCAGCAGCTTTCCGAGGGAGGGGAACTATGGCTACACCTTC
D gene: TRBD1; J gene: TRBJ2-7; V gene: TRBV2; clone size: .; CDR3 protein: CASSSGQGSRRGYEQYF; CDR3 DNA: TGTGCCAGCAGTTCGGGACAGGGTTCCAGAAGGGGCTACGAGCAGTACTTC
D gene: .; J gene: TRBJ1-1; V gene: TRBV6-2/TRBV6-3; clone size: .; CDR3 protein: CASSRDGKNTEAFF; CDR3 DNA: TGTGCCAGCAGTAGGGACGGGAAGAACACTGAAGCTTTCTTT
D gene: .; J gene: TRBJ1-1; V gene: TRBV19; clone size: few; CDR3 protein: CASSEGRARVWTEAFF; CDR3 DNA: TGTGCCAGTAGCGAGGGGAGGGCGAGGGTTTGGACTGAAGCTTTCTTT
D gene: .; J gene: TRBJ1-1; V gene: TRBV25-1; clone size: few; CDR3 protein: CASSGPLPRAFF; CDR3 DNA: TGTGCCAGCAGTGGCCCACTCCCAAGAGCTTTCTTT
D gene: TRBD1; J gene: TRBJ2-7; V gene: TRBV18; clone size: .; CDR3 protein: CASSPKTGMFPYEQYF; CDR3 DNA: TGTGCCAGCTCACCAAAGACAGGGATGTTTCCCTACGAGCAGTACTTC
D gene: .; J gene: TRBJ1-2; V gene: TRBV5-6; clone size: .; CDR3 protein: CASSLAGAFHYGYTF; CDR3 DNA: TGTGCCAGCAGCTTGGCCGGAGCCTTTCACTATGGCTACACCTTC
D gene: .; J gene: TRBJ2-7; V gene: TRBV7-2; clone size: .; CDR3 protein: CASSLAGAVSYEQYF; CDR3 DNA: TGTGCCAGCAGCTTAGCGGGGGCAGTATCCTACGAGCAGTACTTC
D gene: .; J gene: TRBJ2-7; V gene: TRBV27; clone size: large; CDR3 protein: CASTPRTGLSYEQYF; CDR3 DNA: TGTGCCAGCACTCCAAGGACGGGTCTCTCCTACGAGCAGTACTTC
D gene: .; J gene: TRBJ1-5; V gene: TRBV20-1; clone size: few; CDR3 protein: CSARPGLDNQPQHF; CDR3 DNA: TGCAGTGCTAGACCGGGGCTGGACAATCAGCCCCAGCATTTT
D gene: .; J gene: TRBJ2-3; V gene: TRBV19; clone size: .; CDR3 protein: CASSIGRVRGTTDTQYF; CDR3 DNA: TGTGCCAGTAGTATTGGCAGGGTCAGGGGCACCACAGATACGCAGTATTTT
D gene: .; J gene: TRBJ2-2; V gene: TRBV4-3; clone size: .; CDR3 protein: CASSQDWGMNTGELFF; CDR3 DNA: TGCGCCAGCAGCCAAGATTGGGGTATGAACACCGGGGAGCTGTTTTTT
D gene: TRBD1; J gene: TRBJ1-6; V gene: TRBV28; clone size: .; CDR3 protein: CATRDSPNSPLHF; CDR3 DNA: TGTGCCACTCGGGACAGCCCGAATTCACCCCTCCACTTT
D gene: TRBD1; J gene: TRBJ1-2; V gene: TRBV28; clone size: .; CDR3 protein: CASSLSGQGAPGYGYTF; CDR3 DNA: TGTGCCAGCAGTTTATCCGGACAGGGGGCGCCTGGCTATGGCTACACCTTC
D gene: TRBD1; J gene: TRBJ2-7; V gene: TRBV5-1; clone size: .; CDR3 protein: CASSPIGQDYEQYF; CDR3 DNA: TGCGCCAGCAGCCCAATCGGACAGGACTACGAGCAGTACTTC
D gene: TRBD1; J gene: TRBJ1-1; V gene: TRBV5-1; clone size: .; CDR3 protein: CASSFRQGENTEAFF; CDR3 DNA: TGCGCCAGCAGCTTCCGACAGGGCGAAAACACTGAAGCTTTCTTT
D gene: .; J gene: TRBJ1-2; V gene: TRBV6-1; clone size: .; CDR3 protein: CASRGAGRYGYTF; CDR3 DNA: TGTGCCAGCCGTGGGGCCGGGCGCTATGGCTACACCTTC
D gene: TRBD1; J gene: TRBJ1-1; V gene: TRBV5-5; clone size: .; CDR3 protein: CASSAGTGANTEAFF; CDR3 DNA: TGTGCCAGCAGCGCCGGGACAGGGGCGAACACTGAAGCTTTCTTT
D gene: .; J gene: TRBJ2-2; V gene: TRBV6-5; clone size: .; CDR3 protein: CASSYRSVAVANTGELFF; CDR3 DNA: TGTGCCAGCAGTTACAGGTCTGTCGCGGTCGCGAACACCGGGGAGCTGTTTTTT
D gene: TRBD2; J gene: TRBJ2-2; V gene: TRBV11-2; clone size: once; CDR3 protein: CASRGLAGGPTGELFF; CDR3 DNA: TGTGCCAGCAGGGGACTAGCGGGAGGGCCCACCGGGGAGCTGTTTTTT
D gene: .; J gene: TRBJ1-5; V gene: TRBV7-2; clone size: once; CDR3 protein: CASSLGDSSFQPQHF; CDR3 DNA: TGTGCCAGCAGCTTAGGGGACTCCTCGTTCCAGCCCCAGCATTTT
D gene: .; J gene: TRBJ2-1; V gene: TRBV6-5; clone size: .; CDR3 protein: CASSYARSRNEQFF; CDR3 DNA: TGTGCCAGCAGTTATGCCCGCTCCCGTAATGAGCAGTTCTTC
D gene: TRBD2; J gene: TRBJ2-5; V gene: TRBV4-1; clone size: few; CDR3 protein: CASSQDASGSPGRRVTQYF; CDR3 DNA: TGCGCCAGCAGCCAAGACGCTAGCGGGAGCCCCGGTCGCAGGGTGACCCAGTACTTC
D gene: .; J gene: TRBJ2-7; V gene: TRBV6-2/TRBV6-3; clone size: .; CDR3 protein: CASSQPVVGNSNEQYF; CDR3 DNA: TGTGCCAGCAGCCAGCCCGTAGTTGGGAATTCAAACGAGCAGTACTTC
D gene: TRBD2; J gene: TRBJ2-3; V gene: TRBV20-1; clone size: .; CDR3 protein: CSATTSGRGADTQYF; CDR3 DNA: TGCAGTGCTACGACTAGCGGGAGAGGGGCAGATACGCAGTATTTT
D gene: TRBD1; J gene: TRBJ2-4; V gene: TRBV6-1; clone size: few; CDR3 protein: CASSDTGTGLNIQYF; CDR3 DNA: TGTGCCAGCAGTGATACCGGGACAGGGTTAAACATTCAGTACTTC
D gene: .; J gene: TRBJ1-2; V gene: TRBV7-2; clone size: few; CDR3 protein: CASSFFQTTNYGYTF; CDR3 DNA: TGTGCCAGCAGCTTCTTTCAGACTACTAACTATGGCTACACCTTC
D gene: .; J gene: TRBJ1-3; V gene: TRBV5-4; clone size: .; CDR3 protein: CASSIEGAWGNTIYF; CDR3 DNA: TGTGCCAGCAGCATCGAAGGGGCCTGGGGAAACACCATATATTTT
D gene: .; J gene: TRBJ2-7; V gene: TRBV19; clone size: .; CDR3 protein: CASRRPQGYEQYF; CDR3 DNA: TGTGCCAGTAGAAGACCCCAGGGGTACGAGCAGTACTTC
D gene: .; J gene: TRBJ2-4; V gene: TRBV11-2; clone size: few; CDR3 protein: CASIVIAVNIQYF; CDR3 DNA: TGTGCCAGCATTGTGATTGCGGTGAACATTCAGTACTTC
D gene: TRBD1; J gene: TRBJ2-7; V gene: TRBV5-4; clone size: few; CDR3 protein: CASRPRGQNYEQYF; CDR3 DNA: TGTGCCAGCAGGCCCCGGGGACAGAACTACGAGCAGTACTTC
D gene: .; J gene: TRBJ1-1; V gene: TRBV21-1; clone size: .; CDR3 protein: CASSKLGGGDRVIDTEAFF; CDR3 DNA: TGTGCCAGCAGCAAACTGGGAGGTGGGGACAGGGTCATTGACACTGAAGCTTTCTTT
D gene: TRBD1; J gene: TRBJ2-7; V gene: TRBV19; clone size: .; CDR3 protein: CASSPQIRTGMDEQYF; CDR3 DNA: TGTGCCAGTAGTCCTCAAATTCGGACAGGGATGGACGAGCAGTACTTC
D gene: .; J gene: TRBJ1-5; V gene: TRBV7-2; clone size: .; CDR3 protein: CASSLASQGRNQPQHF; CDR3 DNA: TGTGCCAGCAGCTTAGCGAGCCAGGGCAGAAATCAGCCCCAGCATTTT
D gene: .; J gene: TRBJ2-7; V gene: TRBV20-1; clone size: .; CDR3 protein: CSANLNVGPYEQYF; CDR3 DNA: TGCAGTGCAAACCTTAACGTAGGTCCCTACGAGCAGTACTTC